These 24 T cell receptor beta chains came from one sample sequenced in a study of a mutant IDH1 vaccine in newly diagnosed glioma. Data came from immunoSEQ multiplex PCR; TCRdb stores just in-frame clones and leaves some out. Among 50,000 to 60,000 clones listed, 90% to 95% were seen once. The sample's time point: week 11, during vaccination. Doses of 300 ug of mutant IDH1 20-mer peptide were given with topical imiquimod. Their recognized antigens are unknown. Sequencing used PBMCs, obtained from a glioma patient whose treatment included an IDH1 peptide vaccine. These receptors came from a man in his fifties with glioma.

In this sample, this clone turned up once. V gene TRBV4-3 combines with J gene TRBJ2-1, with TRBD2 identical over 7 bases. With V trimmed by 1 base and J by 7 bases, 4 bases remained unmatched. Germline values: CDR1 LGHNA, CDR2 YSLEER. This CDR3 has 14 amino acids. The CDR3 region has the DNA TGCGCCAGCAGCCAAGCCCCGGGGGGAAATGAGCAGTTCTTC. This codes for CASSQAPGGNEQFF.

This clone was detected only once. The chain combines TRBV6-1 with TRBJ1-6; D is unresolved. Between the trimmed V and J ends, which lost 5 bases and 3 bases, there was a span of 2 bases. The CDR3 covers 12 residues. Per the germline V gene, CDR1 is MNHNS and CDR2 is SASEGT. In DNA form, the CDR3 reads TGTGCCAGCAGTCTCTATAATTCACCCCTCCACTTT. Protein sequence: CASSLYNSPLHF.

The chain recombines TRBV6-1 with TRBJ2-7, with D perhaps TRBD1 or TRBD2 (5 bases each). The V end was cut by 5 bases, the J end by 3 bases, with 14 bases between. This CDR3 region has 14 residues. The germline gives CDR1 MNHNS, CDR2 SASEGT. CDR3 residues: CASSIRTGHYEQYF. CDR3 nucleotides: TGTGCCAGCAGTATTCGGACTGGACACTACGAGCAGTACTTC.

The rearrangement joins TRBV30 to TRBJ2-5; D possibly corresponds to TRBD2 (5 bases). The J call may not be correct, given that the DNA end is closer to TRBJ2-7. The germline CDR1 and CDR2 sequences are GTSNPN and SVGIG (reference sequence). This CDR3 has 14 amino acids. The CDR3 loop is CAWTSQGSSYEQYF. Written as DNA, the CDR3 is TGTGCCTGGACTTCTCAAGGGAGCTCCTACGAGCAGTACTTC.

The chain is built from TRBV6-5 and TRBJ1-4; 8 positions agree with TRBD1. V was pared by 0 bases and J by 8 bases, with 5 bases of the junction left unmatched. CDR3 length: 15 residues. CDR1 is MNHEY, CDR2 SVGAGI, per germline. DNA for the CDR3: TGTGCCAGCAGTTACTCCAGGGGGCTGGGGGAAAAACTGTTTTTT. Protein sequence: CASSYSRGLGEKLFF.

This clone showed up just a few times. The chain is built from TRBV4-2 and TRBJ1-2; 8 bases map to TRBD1. The CDR3 runs 16 residues. The germline CDR1 and CDR2 sequences are LGHNA and YNFKEQ. V gave up 0 bases and J gave up 6 bases; unmatched junction bases: 9. The CDR3 reads CASSQDLGDRGNGYTF. In DNA, the CDR3 is TGTGCCAGCAGCCAAGATCTAGGTGACAGGGGAAATGGCTACACCTTC.

V and J are TRBV7-9 and TRBJ2-2; D remains unclear. Deletions cut 3 bases from V and 5 bases from J, with 10 bases between. Germline CDR1 is SEHNR and CDR2 is FQNEAQ (reference sequence). The CDR3 consists of 14 residues. The CDR3 sequence: CASSFSLSTGELFF. The CDR3 nucleotides are TGTGCCAGCAGCTTTTCGCTGTCGACCGGGGAGCTGTTTTTT. The full variable domain, its missing parts supplied by reference TRBV7-9 and TRBJ2-2, is DTGVSQNPRHKITKRGQNVTFRCDPISEHNRLYWYRQTLGQGPEFLTYFQNEAQLEKSRLLSDRFSAERPKGSFSTLEIQRTEQGDSAMYLCASSFSLSTGELFFGEGSRLTVL.

V and J are TRBV5-4 and TRBJ2-6; no definite D call. The CDR3 sequence is 16 residues long. CDR1 SGHNT and CDR2 YYREEE come from the germline V gene (reference sequence). The ends were cut back, 0 bases at V and 1 base at J, with 8 bases in the middle. CDR3 nucleotide sequence: TGTGCCAGCAGCTTGGACGGGCGTTCTGGGGCCAACGTCCTGACTTTC. Translation gives CASSLDGRSGANVLTF.

The chain uses TRBV30 and TRBJ1-4; TRBD1 might be the D (5 bases). The CDR3 covers 15 residues. The V end was cut by 2 bases, the J end by 6 bases, with 16 bases between. The germline V gene encodes CDR1 GTSNPN and CDR2 SVGIG (reference sequence). CDR3 nucleotides: TGTGCCTGGAGTCCCAACGACAGATCGGATGAAAAACTGTTTTTT. This translates into CAWSPNDRSDEKLFF.

This sequence joins TRBV6-1 and TRBJ2-7; D remains unclear. This CDR3 comprises 14 residues. V shed 0 bases and J shed 3 bases, with 9 bases lying between them. The germline CDR1 and CDR2 sequences are MNHNS and SASEGT. CDR3 loop: CASSEAELGYEQYF. In DNA, the CDR3 is TGTGCCAGCAGTGAAGCTGAGTTAGGCTACGAGCAGTACTTC.

The rearrangement joins TRBV7-2 to TRBJ2-3; 11 nucleotides match TRBD2. In germline, CDR1 is SGHTA, CDR2 FQGNSA. There are 17 residues in the CDR3. The trim removed 4 bases at V and 4 bases at J, leaving 10 bases unmatched. CDR3 amino acids: CASSSTIAGGSSDTQYF. The CDR3 DNA is TGTGCCAGCAGCTCCACAATAGCGGGGGGGTCATCAGATACGCAGTATTTT.

This clone was detected a few times. V usage is TRBV5-1 and J usage is TRBJ1-2; D remains unclear. The CDR3 loop spans 15 amino acids. The V gene's germline CDR1 is SGHRS and CDR2 YFSETQ. V dropped 4 bases and J dropped 6 bases, with 19 bases sitting between them. This chain's CDR3 is CASSPPTAGVDGYTF. The CDR3 bases are TGCGCCAGCAGCCCACCAACGGCGGGTGTAGATGGCTACACCTTC.

V usage is TRBV18 and J usage is TRBJ2-7, with D uncertain. Germline CDR1 and CDR2: KGHSH and LQKENI. This CDR3 has 14 residues. Trimming left V 4 bases short and J 1 base short, with 11 bases between. CDR3 coding DNA: TGTGCCAGCTCACAATTTGGGCGGTCCTACGAGCAGTACTTC. Its protein is CASSQFGRSYEQYF.

This clone was seen a few times. The chain employs TRBV2 and TRBJ2-5; D uncertain. The CDR3 extends over 14 amino acids. Germline CDR1 reads SNHLY; CDR2 reads FYNNEI. V dropped 1 base and J dropped 4 bases, with 10 bases sitting between them. Here the CDR3 reads CASSEGWGRETQYF. Here the CDR3 DNA reads TGTGCCAGCAGTGAAGGGTGGGGAAGAGAGACCCAGTACTTC.

This clone was counted a few times. The chain is built from TRBV4-1 and TRBJ1-5; the D is unclear. The CDR3 has 14 residues. Trimming shortened V by 2 bases and J by 7 bases, and 12 bases separated the two germline ends. Germline values: CDR1 MGHRA, CDR2 YSYEKL. The CDR3 is CASSQSSVGQPQHF. The CDR3 DNA sequence: TGCGCCAGCAGCCAAAGTTCAGTAGGACAGCCCCAGCATTTT.

The chain is built from TRBV9 and TRBJ2-5, with 10 bases that match TRBD2. Trimming at V came to 2 bases and at J to 5 bases, leaving 9 bases not matched to a gene. This CDR3 contains 16 residues. From germline, CDR1 is SGDLS and CDR2 YYNGEE. The CDR3 sequence: CASSVASGGAGETQYF. DNA of the CDR3: TGTGCCAGCAGCGTGGCGAGCGGGGGGGCAGGGGAGACCCAGTACTTC.

The CDR3 sequence: CASSPDFRQGYNQPQHF. The CDR3 DNA follows: TGTGCCAGCAGCCCCGACTTTAGACAGGGCTACAATCAGCCCCAGCATTTT. The chain uses TRBV7-9 and TRBJ1-5, with TRBD1 identical over 7 bases. Germline V CDR1 and CDR2: SEHNR, FQNEAQ (reference sequence). Trimming at V came to 5 bases and at J to 3 bases, leaving 13 bases not matched to a gene. The CDR3 sequence is 17 residues long.

The chain has TRBV15 and TRBJ2-5; 11 bases agree with TRBD2. J lost 5 bases, V lost 0 bases, and 8 bases had no gene match. The CDR3 runs 17 residues. Per germline, CDR1 LNHNV and CDR2 YYDKDF (reference sequence). This CDR3 reads CATSRDRTSGWVETQYF. The CDR3 nucleotides are TGTGCCACCAGCAGAGATAGGACTAGCGGGTGGGTCGAGACCCAGTACTTC.

The chain carries TRBV7-3 and TRBJ1-2; the match to TRBD1 covers 10 bases. Germline V gene sequence: CDR1 SGHTA, CDR2 FQGTGA. CDR3 length equals 14 residues. Trimming cost V 2 bases and J 6 bases; bases outside gene matches: 3. CDR3 sequence (DNA): TGTGCCAGCAGCTTAGGTGGGACAGGGGATGGCTACACCTTC. Protein product: CASSLGGTGDGYTF.

The genes are TRBV6-7 and TRBJ2-5; D gene uncertain. TRBV6-7 has ORF status, its function being uncertain. V dropped 2 bases and J dropped 5 bases, with 12 bases sitting between them. The CDR3 totals 14 residues. This chain's CDR3 is CASSYPPTWETQYF. The DNA for the CDR3 is TGTGCCAGCAGTTACCCCCCGACTTGGGAGACCCAGTACTTC.

This sequence joins TRBV9 and TRBJ2-2; D unclear. Trimming removed 1 base at V and 5 bases at J, with 6 bases between. Germline V gives CDR1 SGDLS, CDR2 YYNGEE. This CDR3 region has 13 residues. The CDR3 loop reads CASSVSGTGELFF. The CDR3 bases are TGTGCCAGCAGCGTAAGTGGGACCGGGGAGCTGTTTTTT. Based on the CDR3 plus reference TRBV9 and TRBJ2-2, the full variable domain is DSGVTQTPKHLITATGQRVTLRCSPRSGDLSVYWYQQSLDQGLQFLIQYYNGEERAKGNILERFSAQQFPDLHSELNLSSLELGDSALYFCASSVSGTGELFFGEGSRLTVL.

This chain joins TRBV30 and TRBJ2-2, with 7 bases that match TRBD2. The CDR3 extends over 14 amino acids. The germline V gene encodes CDR1 GTSNPN and CDR2 SVGIG (reference sequence). The V segment lost 3 bases and the J segment 7 bases; nucleotides outside the gene matches: 8. CDR3 coding DNA: TGTGCCTGGAGGGTCGGGGGGAGATTCGGGGAGCTGTTTTTT. Translating it yields CAWRVGGRFGELFF.

V usage is TRBV19 and J usage is TRBJ1-2, with D tentatively TRBD1 (6 bases). The germline V gene encodes CDR1 LNHDA and CDR2 SQIVND (reference sequence). The CDR3 spans 18 residues. The V end lost 2 bases, the J end lost 3 bases, and 22 bases lay between the germline ends. CDR3: CASSIRAKTGLPHYGYTF. CDR3 nucleotide sequence: TGTGCCAGTAGTATACGAGCTAAGACAGGTCTACCTCACTATGGCTACACCTTC.

This clone was observed once. This sequence joins TRBV6-6 and TRBJ2-1; D gene unclear. The CDR3 totals 13 residues. V lost 0 bases and J 6 bases, leaving 6 bases between the germline ends. CDR1 is MNHNY, CDR2 SVGAGI, per germline (reference sequence). CDR3 nucleotides: TGTGCCAGCAGTTACTCGACCGGCAATGAGCAGTTCTTC. Translating it yields CASSYSTGNEQFF.